This T cell receptor beta chain came from a study of cytomegalovirus exposure and HLA in healthy donors. Study-wide background: Of the donors genotyped, approximately 400 in all, about 80% fell in the Caucasian-associated ancestry cluster. Study-wide findings and caveats: In a later analysis, TCR association rates varied by HLA locus: DRB1 most, HLA-C fewest. V- and J-gene trimming in TCR beta was tied to a missense DCLRE1C variant by an analysis performed later. Solely CMV serostatus was available to characterize immune exposure.

Primers for the PCR totalled 60 Vbeta and 13 Jbeta. The method was immunoSEQ multiplex PCR; TCRdb's version includes in-frame clones alone and lacks a portion of them. The sample comprises 150,000 to 200,000 clones, more than 65% of which are singletons, and around 0.46% rests with the top ten. The ends were cut back, 3 bases at V and 2 bases at J, with 12 bases in the middle. Germline CDR1 and CDR2: SGDLS and YYNGEE. The CDR3 length is 15 residues. This clone was counted once. Antigen specificity is unknown. Sequencing input: PBMCs. The source is a woman aged 45-59 years in good health and CMV-seronegative. The J gene is TRBJ1-3, the V gene TRBV9; a weak D match, TRBD1 (5 bases). CDR3 sequence (DNA): TGTGCCAGCAGCGCACAGGTGACGGCTGGAAACACCATATATTTT. The encoded protein is CASSAQVTAGNTIYF.